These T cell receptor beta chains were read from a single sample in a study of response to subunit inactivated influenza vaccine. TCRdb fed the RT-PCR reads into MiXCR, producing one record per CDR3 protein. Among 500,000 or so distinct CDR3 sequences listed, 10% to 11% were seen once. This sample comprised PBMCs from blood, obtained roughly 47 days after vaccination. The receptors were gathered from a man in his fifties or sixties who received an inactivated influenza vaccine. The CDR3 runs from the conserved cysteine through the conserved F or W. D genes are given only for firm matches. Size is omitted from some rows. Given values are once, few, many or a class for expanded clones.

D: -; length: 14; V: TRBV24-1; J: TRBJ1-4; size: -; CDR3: CATSDLYAREKLFF; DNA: TGTGCCACCAGTGATTTGTATGCCAGGGAAAAACTGTTTTTT
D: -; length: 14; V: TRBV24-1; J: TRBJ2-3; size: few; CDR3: CATSDPRSTDTQYF; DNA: TGTGCCACCAGTGACCCGAGGTCCACAGATACGCAGTATTTT
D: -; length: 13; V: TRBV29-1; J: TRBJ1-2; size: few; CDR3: CSVPATLEGGYTF; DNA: TGCAGCGTTCCTGCCACCCTTGAGGGTGGCTACACCTTC
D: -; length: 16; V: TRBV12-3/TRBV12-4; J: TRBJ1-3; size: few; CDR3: CASSLGVPAVGNTIYF; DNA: TGTGCCAGCAGTTTAGGAGTCCCGGCGGTCGGAAACACCATATATTTT
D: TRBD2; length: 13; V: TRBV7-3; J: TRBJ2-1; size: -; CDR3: CASSLIAGNEQFF; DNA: TGTGCCAGCAGCTTAATAGCGGGCAATGAGCAGTTCTTC
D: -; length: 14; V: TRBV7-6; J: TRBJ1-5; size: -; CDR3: CASSLTATNQPQHF; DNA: TGTGCCAGCAGCTTAACAGCCACGAATCAGCCCCAGCATTTT
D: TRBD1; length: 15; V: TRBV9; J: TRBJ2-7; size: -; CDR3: CASSPQTGGMYEQYF; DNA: TGTGCCAGCAGCCCCCAGACAGGGGGTATGTACGAGCAGTACTTC
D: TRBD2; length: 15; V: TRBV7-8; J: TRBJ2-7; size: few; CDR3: CASSPARAGPYEQYF; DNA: TGTGCCAGCAGCCCAGCCAGAGCGGGGCCATACGAGCAGTACTTC
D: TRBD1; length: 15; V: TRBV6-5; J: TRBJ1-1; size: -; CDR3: CASSYGTGWNTEAFF; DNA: TGTGCCAGCAGTTACGGGACAGGATGGAACACTGAAGCTTTCTTT
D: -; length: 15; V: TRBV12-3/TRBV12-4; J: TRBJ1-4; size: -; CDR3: CASSLLGASNEKLFF; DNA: TGTGCCAGCAGTTTATTGGGGGCCAGTAATGAAAAACTGTTTTTT
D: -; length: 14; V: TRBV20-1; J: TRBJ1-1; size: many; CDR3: CSARIMMGLGEAFF; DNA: TGCAGTGCTAGGATTATGATGGGGCTGGGTGAAGCTTTCTTT
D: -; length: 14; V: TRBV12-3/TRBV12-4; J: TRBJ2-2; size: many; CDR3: CAGRRGANTGELFF; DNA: TGTGCCGGCCGAAGGGGGGCGAACACCGGGGAGCTGTTTTTT
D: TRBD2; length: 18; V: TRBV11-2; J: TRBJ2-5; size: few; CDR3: CASSLRYKLAGAAETQYF; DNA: TGTGCCAGCAGCTTACGGTATAAACTAGCGGGCGCGGCAGAGACCCAGTACTTC
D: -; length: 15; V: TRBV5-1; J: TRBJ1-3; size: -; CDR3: CASSLSVTSGNTIYF; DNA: TGCGCCAGCAGCTTGTCGGTAACATCTGGAAACACCATATATTTT
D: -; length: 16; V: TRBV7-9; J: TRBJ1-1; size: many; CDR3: CASSSGPQTRSTEAFF; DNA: TGTGCCAGCAGCTCCGGTCCACAGACTAGGAGCACTGAAGCTTTCTTT
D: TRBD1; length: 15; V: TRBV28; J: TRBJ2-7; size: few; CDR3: CASRPRDRFSYEQYF; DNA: TGTGCCAGCAGGCCCCGGGACAGGTTTTCCTACGAGCAGTACTTC
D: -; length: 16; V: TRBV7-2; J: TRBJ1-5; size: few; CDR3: CASILSTGRPNQPQHF; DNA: TGTGCCAGCATCTTAAGTACGGGACGACCAAATCAGCCCCAGCATTTT
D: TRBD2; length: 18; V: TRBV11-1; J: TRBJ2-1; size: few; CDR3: CASSLPVRLAGRRHEQFF; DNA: TGTGCCAGCAGCTTACCCGTTCGACTAGCGGGACGAAGGCATGAGCAGTTCTTC
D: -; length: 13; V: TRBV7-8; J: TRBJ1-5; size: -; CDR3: CATQPSWDQPQHF; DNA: TGTGCCACCCAACCCTCCTGGGATCAGCCCCAGCATTTT
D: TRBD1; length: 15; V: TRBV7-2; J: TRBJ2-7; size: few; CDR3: CASSRMGQGQHEQYF; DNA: TGTGCCAGCAGTCGGATGGGACAGGGACAACACGAGCAGTACTTC
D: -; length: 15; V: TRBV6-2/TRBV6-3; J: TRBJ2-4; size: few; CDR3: CASSYSGTAKNIQYF; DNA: TGTGCCAGCAGTTACTCGGGCACGGCCAAAAACATTCAGTACTTC
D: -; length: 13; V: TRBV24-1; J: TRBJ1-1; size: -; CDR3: CATSDRANTEAFF; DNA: TGTGCCACCAGTGACAGGGCGAACACTGAAGCTTTCTTT